Each of the 22 T cell receptor beta chains below was sequenced from the same sample in a study of blood T cell repertoires in COVID-19. TCRdb's table, derived via immunoSEQ multiplex PCR, lists solely in-frame clones and lacks some. The data contain 300,000 to 500,000 clones, more than 75% of them singletons. Sample: PBMCs or T cells enriched from blood (not recorded which). These receptors were obtained from a woman under 40 with acute COVID-19.

The chain couples TRBV9 to TRBJ1-1; tentatively, D is TRBD1 (6 bases). Deletions cut 6 bases from V and 6 bases from J, with 15 bases between. The length of the CDR3 is 13 residues. From germline, CDR1 is SGDLS and CDR2 YYNGEE. The CDR3 nucleotides read TGTGCCAGCACCCCGGGGGGGCTCCCTGAAGCTTTCTTT. Encoded protein: CASTPGGLPEAFF.

This clone was counted a few times. The gene calls are TRBV6-4 and TRBJ1-2; D unclear. Germline V lookup: CDR1 MRHNA, CDR2 SNTAGT. V lost 6 bases and J lost 0, with 14 bases in between. This CDR3 has 15 amino acids. This CDR3 is CASRIWAEANYGYTF. The CDR3, as DNA: TGTGCCAGCAGAATATGGGCAGAAGCTAACTATGGCTACACCTTC.

The V gene is TRBV24-1, the J gene TRBJ2-1; weak D call: TRBD2 (5 bases). Germline-derived CDR1 and CDR2 are KGHDR and SFDVKD. The CDR3 is made up of 15 amino acids. Trimming left V 3 bases short and J 7 bases short, with 15 bases between. CDR3: CATSDPSRGGNEQFF. CDR3 sequence (DNA): TGTGCCACCAGTGATCCCTCAAGAGGAGGTAATGAGCAGTTCTTC.

The chain carries TRBV18 and TRBJ1-2, with a weak D call TRBD1 (6 bases). The V end was cut by 2 bases, the J end by 0 bases, with 10 bases between. Germline assignment: CDR1 KGHSH and CDR2 LQKENI. The CDR3 length is 15 residues. DNA for the CDR3: TGTGCCAGCTCACCAGACAGGCTTCCTAACTATGGCTACACCTTC. Translated, it gives CASSPDRLPNYGYTF.

The rearrangement joins TRBV3-1 (or the pseudogene TRBV3-2) to TRBJ1-3; the match to TRBD1 covers 11 bases. V gave up 1 base and J gave up 2 bases; unmatched junction bases: 1. The CDR3 has 16 residues. The germline V gene has CDR1 LGHDT and CDR2 YNNKEL (reference sequence). This CDR3 reads CASSQGDRGTGNTIYF. CDR3 bases: TGTGCCAGCAGCCAAGGGGACAGGGGGACTGGAAACACCATATATTTT.

This clone was recorded once. The chain links TRBV5-1 to TRBJ2-7; 7 nucleotides match TRBD1. The germline CDR1 and CDR2 sequences are SGHRS and YFSETQ. The CDR3 contains 16 residues. The ends lost 0 bases at V and 2 bases at J; junction bases unmatched: 8. DNA of the CDR3: TGCGCCAGCAGCTTGGGCCAAGGACAGGAAACCTACGAGCAGTACTTC. Its translation is CASSLGQGQETYEQYF.

This chain joins TRBV27 and TRBJ1-5; D unclear. The V end lost 2 bases, the J end lost 9 bases, and 11 bases lay between the germline ends. The CDR3 has 13 residues. Germline V gene sequence: CDR1 MNHEY, CDR2 SMNVEV (reference sequence). CDR3 loop: CASSLEGLGPQHF. The CDR3 nucleotides are TGTGCCAGCAGTTTAGAGGGTCTAGGGCCCCAGCATTTT.

The chain couples TRBV9 to TRBJ1-2; tentative D call: TRBD1 (6 bases). This CDR3 has 15 amino acids. Trimming took 0 bases from V and 3 from J, leaving 12 bases between them. Germline CDR1 is SGDLS and CDR2 is YYNGEE. The CDR3 sequence: CASSVEGVTYYGYTF. The CDR3 DNA reads as TGTGCCAGCAGCGTAGAGGGGGTGACCTACTATGGCTACACCTTC. Full variable domain (missing parts from reference TRBV9 and TRBJ1-2): DSGVTQTPKHLITATGQRVTLRCSPRSGDLSVYWYQQSLDQGLQFLIQYYNGEERAKGNILERFSAQQFPDLHSELNLSSLELGDSALYFCASSVEGVTYYGYTFGSGTRLTVV.

V and J are TRBV24-1 and TRBJ1-4; a possible D gene is TRBD1 (6 bases). V lost 3 bases and J lost 4, with 8 bases in between. The V gene's germline CDR1 is KGHDR and CDR2 SFDVKD. The CDR3 is 14 amino acids. DNA of the CDR3: TGTGCCACCAGTGATGGACAGAATAATGAAAAACTGTTTTTT. Amino acid sequence: CATSDGQNNEKLFF.

This clone was found a few times. This sequence joins TRBV4-1 and TRBJ2-7; 9 bases map to TRBD1. J was trimmed by 3 bases and V by 4 bases; bases with no gene match: 4. CDR1 MGHRA and CDR2 YSYEKL come from the germline V gene. The CDR3 has 14 amino acids. CDR3 amino acids: CASSPGQGIYEQYF. In DNA, the CDR3 is TGCGCCAGCAGCCCGGGACAGGGAATCTACGAGCAGTACTTC.

This chain uses TRBV7-9 with TRBJ2-2; 9 bases fit TRBD1. Germline-derived CDR1 and CDR2 are SEHNR and FQNEAQ (reference sequence). The CDR3 runs 15 residues. J lost 0 bases, V lost 9 bases, and 5 bases had no gene match. As DNA, the CDR3 is TGTGCCAGTTCAGGGGACAGGGCGAACACCGGGGAGCTGTTTTTT. This encodes CASSGDRANTGELFF.

V is TRBV28 and J is TRBJ1-5; 7 bases map to TRBD1. V lost 7 bases to trimming and J lost 0 bases; unmatched junction nucleotides: 3. This CDR3 spans 14 amino acids. Germline V lookup: CDR1 MDHEN, CDR2 SYDVKM. CDR3 amino acids: CASTGGYSNQPQHF. The CDR3 nucleotides are TGTGCCAGCACAGGGGGATATAGCAATCAGCCCCAGCATTTT.

This clone was seen a single time. V usage is TRBV6-5 and J usage is TRBJ2-7; possibly TRBD1 for D (6 bases). V shed 7 bases and J shed 9 bases, with 16 bases lying between them. The CDR3 has 12 amino acids. Per germline, CDR1 MNHEY and CDR2 SVGAGI. In DNA form, the CDR3 reads TGTGCCAGCAATTCGAGGGGGTCCGGGCAGTACTTC. It codes for CASNSRGSGQYF.

The chain recombines TRBV19 with TRBJ2-1; perhaps TRBD2 as D (7 bases). The CDR3 has 14 residues. Trimming left V 1 base short and J 6 bases short, with 10 bases between. Germline CDR1 is LNHDA and CDR2 is SQIVND (reference sequence). CDR3 sequence: CASSIGGGANEQFF. CDR3 DNA sequence: TGTGCCAGTAGTATAGGTGGGGGGGCCAATGAGCAGTTCTTC.

This chain connects TRBV12-3 or TRBV12-4 to TRBJ1-5; D is unclear. The length of the CDR3 is 13 residues. V was cut by 5 bases and J by 8 bases, with 13 bases left in between. The CDR3 sequence: CASSRPPAEPQHF. CDR3 nucleotides: TGTGCCAGCAGTCGTCCCCCGGCGGAGCCCCAGCATTTT.

The chain carries TRBV19 and TRBJ2-3, with 11 bases that match TRBD2. This CDR3 comprises 15 residues. V dropped 6 bases and J dropped 8; count of bases not matched to a gene: 10. Germline CDR1 LNHDA, CDR2 SQIVND (reference sequence). The chain's CDR3 is CASSDLGTSGVTQYF. In DNA form, the CDR3 reads TGTGCCAGTAGCGATCTCGGGACTAGCGGAGTTACGCAGTATTTT.

The V and J genes are TRBV19 and TRBJ1-6; TRBD1 matches at 7 bases. The ends lost 1 base at V and 9 bases at J; junction bases unmatched: 6. The CDR3 consists of 15 residues. CDR1 and CDR2 (germline): LNHDA, SQIVND (reference sequence). The CDR3 sequence is CASSIGPGGFSPLHF. The CDR3 DNA reads as TGTGCCAGTAGTATAGGGCCAGGGGGTTTTTCACCCCTCCACTTT.

The rearrangement links TRBV6-1 to TRBJ1-2; the D gene is possibly TRBD1 (6 bases). V lost 3 bases to trimming and J lost 0 bases, with 8 bases between them. Germline CDR1 reads MNHNS; CDR2 reads SASEGT. This CDR3 is built from 14 residues. CDR3 protein: CASSEQGTNYGYTF. The CDR3 DNA follows: TGTGCCAGCAGTGAGCAGGGGACTAACTATGGCTACACCTTC.

The rearrangement links TRBV30 to TRBJ1-2; 8 bases agree with TRBD1. Germline V gives CDR1 GTSNPN, CDR2 SVGIG (reference sequence). This CDR3 comprises 13 residues. V shed 5 bases, J shed 0 bases, and the junction held 2 bases outside the gene matches. The CDR3 region has the DNA TGTGCCTGGGGACAGGGAACTAACTATGGCTACACCTTC. This encodes CAWGQGTNYGYTF.

This rearrangement joins TRBV30 to TRBJ1-1; 11 bases line up with TRBD1. With V trimmed by 4 bases and J by 10 bases, 8 bases remained unmatched. Germline lookup yields CDR1 GTSNPN and CDR2 SVGIG (reference sequence). The CDR3 is made up of 13 amino acids. This chain's CDR3 is CAWTGGGTGGAFF. Here the CDR3 DNA reads TGTGCCTGGACCGGGGGGGGGACAGGGGGAGCTTTCTTT. The whole variable domain, remainder taken from reference TRBV30 and TRBJ1-1, is SQTIHQWPATLVQPVGSPLSLECTVEGTSNPNLYWYRQAAGRGLQLLFYSVGIGQISSEVPQNLSASRPQDRQFILSSKKLLLSDSGFYLCAWTGGGTGGAFFGQGTRLTVV.

This chain joins TRBV4-1 and TRBJ2-3, with D perhaps TRBD2 (7 bases). The germline gives CDR1 MGHRA, CDR2 YSYEKL. V lost 6 bases and J 2 bases, leaving 12 bases between the germline ends. The CDR3 runs to 14 residues. The DNA of the CDR3 is TGCGCCAGCAGAGGCGGGGGCCACACAGATACGCAGTATTTT. Its protein is CASRGGGHTDTQYF.

The rearrangement joins TRBV27 to TRBJ2-6; 9 bases line up with TRBD1. The V gene's germline CDR1 is MNHEY and CDR2 SMNVEV (reference sequence). The CDR3 sequence is 15 residues long. V lost 6 bases to trimming and J lost 10 bases; unmatched junction nucleotides: 10. The CDR3 DNA sequence: TGTGCCAGCAGCCGGACAGGGGTTCCTCTAAACGTCCTGACTTTC. Translating gives CASSRTGVPLNVLTF.